This TCR beta chain was obtained from a study of shared clonotypes between healthy human individuals. Overall study results and limits: The donor pool, a small one, limited the genetic and exposure-history diversity represented.

Notes on this clone: Its antigen is unknown.

Selected positively for CCR7 and CD45RO-negative, naive CD8 cells excluded terminally differentiated effector memory CD45RA+ cells. Germline lookup yields CDR1 SGHDT and CDR2 YYEEEE. Trimming at V came to 3 bases and at J to 1 base, leaving 1 base not matched to a gene. This CDR3 comprises 14 residues. The deep-level immunoSEQ assay was used. Researchers divided each subset's genomic DNA evenly across several immunoSEQ plates. The data were produced by immunoSEQ multiplex PCR, yet TCRdb's version contains in-frame clones alone and is incomplete. The sample holds some 740,000 clones, over 90% seen once.

What was sequenced was naive CD8+ T cells sorted from blood. The rearrangement uses TRBV5-6 and TRBJ2-1, with TRBD1 matching over 7 bases. The TCR comes from a man aged 25-45 years in good health. CDR3 residues: CASSSDRSYNEQFF. CDR3 bases: TGTGCCAGCAGCTCGGACAGGTCCTACAATGAGCAGTTCTTC.